The 22 T cell receptor beta chains below all came from one sample that was sequenced in a study of cytomegalovirus exposure and HLA in healthy donors. The data were produced by immunoSEQ multiplex PCR, yet TCRdb's version contains in-frame clones alone and is incomplete. This sample has roughly 63,000 clones, with approximately 88% found just once. The sample was PBMCs. These receptors originate from a woman aged 18-35 years in good health and CMV-seronegative.

The rearrangement uses TRBV5-1 and TRBJ2-5, with TRBD2 identical over 16 bases. The J segment lost 5 bases and the V segment lost 3 bases, leaving 4 bases of the junction unmatched. Germline CDR1 and CDR2: SGHRS and YFSETQ. The CDR3 length is 16 residues. The chain's CDR3 is CASSSGLAGGIETQYF. CDR3 DNA: TGCGCCAGCAGCTCGGGACTAGCGGGGGGGATTGAGACCCAGTACTTC.

This clone is a singleton in its sample. The chain carries TRBV14 and TRBJ2-5; 7 bases align to TRBD2. There are 18 residues in the CDR3. Germline-derived CDR1 and CDR2 are SGHDN and FVKESK. The V and J ends lost 0 bases and 5 bases, in that order; junction bases with no gene match: 15. The CDR3 DNA reads as TGTGCCAGCAGCCAAGACTCCTGGGGGGGAGGTTCTGCGGAGACCCAGTACTTC. This sequence encodes CASSQDSWGGGSAETQYF.

This clone was seen more than once but under ten times. The rearrangement links TRBV11-2 to TRBJ2-7, with a possible D match to TRBD1 (5 bases). The germline V and J ends were trimmed by 7 bases and 5 bases, with 21 bases remaining between them. The CDR3 loop spans 15 amino acids. The germline V gene has CDR1 SGHAT and CDR2 FQNNGV. CDR3 in amino acids: CASTPFVQGFHEQYF. The CDR3 coding sequence is TGTGCCAGCACTCCGTTCGTCCAGGGCTTCCACGAGCAGTACTTC.

J is TRBJ1-2 and V is TRBV5-4; D ambiguous. CDR3 size: 15 residues. Per germline, CDR1 SGHNT and CDR2 YYREEE (reference sequence). The V end was cut by 0 bases, the J end by 4 bases, with 13 bases between. CDR3 sequence reads: CASSLALGRSYGYTF. The CDR3 DNA is TGTGCCAGCAGCTTGGCCCTGGGGAGGAGCTATGGCTACACCTTC.

The V gene is TRBV28, the J gene TRBJ2-5, with 9 bases aligning to TRBD1. The CDR3 loop spans 14 amino acids. Germline V gene lookup returns CDR1 MDHEN and CDR2 SYDVKM. V was clipped by 5 bases and J by 5 bases; unmatched bases: 6. The CDR3 DNA reads TGTGCCAGCAGTCAACAGGGGGCGCGTGAGACCCAGTACTTC. Its translation: CASSQQGARETQYF.

The chain links TRBV5-5 to TRBJ2-4, with 10 nucleotides matching TRBD1. CDR1 is SGHKS and CDR2 is YYEKEE in the germline V gene (reference sequence). V lost 0 bases to trimming and J lost 3 bases; unmatched junction nucleotides: 6. This CDR3 has 17 residues. For the CDR3, the DNA is TGTGCCAGCAGCTTGGCCGAGACAGGGGGCGTCAAAAACATTCAGTACTTC. It yields the protein CASSLAETGGVKNIQYF.

This rearrangement joins TRBV5-4 to TRBJ2-3; a possible D gene is TRBD2 (7 bases). Trimming removed 1 base from V and 5 bases from J, with 11 bases in between. The V gene's germline CDR1 is SGHNT and CDR2 YYREEE (reference sequence). CDR3 length: 14 residues. This chain's CDR3 is CASSLRGGLDTQYF. The CDR3 DNA sequence: TGTGCCAGCAGCTTGAGGGGGGGCCTAGATACGCAGTATTTT.

The chain links TRBV7-2 to TRBJ1-1; D not certain. Trimming removed 2 bases from V and 1 base from J, with 5 bases in between. Germline assignment: CDR1 SGHTA and CDR2 FQGNSA. The CDR3 consists of 13 residues. The CDR3 reads CASSLLGNTEAFF. In nucleotides, the CDR3 is TGTGCCAGCAGCTTACTCGGGAACACTGAAGCTTTCTTT.

The gene calls are TRBV9 and TRBJ2-7; weak D call: TRBD1 (6 bases). The CDR3 length is 15 residues. V lost 0 bases and J lost 2, with 12 bases in between. The germline CDR1 and CDR2 sequences are SGDLS and YYNGEE. This CDR3 reads CASSVGQGLPYEQYF. The CDR3 DNA reads TGTGCCAGCAGCGTAGGGCAGGGGCTCCCCTACGAGCAGTACTTC.

This sequence joins TRBV28 and TRBJ1-5; TRBD1 matches 10 bases. The CDR3 spans 18 residues. Germline-derived CDR1 and CDR2 are MDHEN and SYDVKM. The ends lost 3 bases at V and 3 bases at J; junction bases unmatched: 11. The CDR3 spells CASSFPPQTGGPNQPQHF. In DNA form, the CDR3 reads TGTGCCAGCAGTTTCCCCCCGCAGACAGGGGGCCCCAATCAGCCCCAGCATTTT. Full variable domain (outside the CDR3, taken from reference TRBV28 and TRBJ1-5): DVKVTQSSRYLVKRTGEKVFLECVQDMDHENMFWYRQDPGLGLRLIYFSYDVKMKEKGDIPEGYSVSREKKERFSLILESASTNQTSMYLCASSFPPQTGGPNQPQHFGDGTRLSIL.

The V gene is TRBV7-8, the J gene TRBJ2-1; no definite D call. The CDR3 runs 13 residues. Germline V gene data show CDR1 as SGHVS and CDR2 as FQNEAQ. V was shortened by 5 bases and J by 5 bases, with 10 bases between the two germline ends. CDR3: CASSTGANNEQFF. CDR3 DNA: TGTGCCAGCAGCACCGGAGCAAACAATGAGCAGTTCTTC.

This clone was recorded once. V is TRBV11-2 and J is TRBJ2-4, with TRBD1 matching 12 bases. This CDR3 is 19 amino acids long. Per germline, CDR1 SGHAT and CDR2 FQNNGV. The V and J ends lost 4 bases and 0 bases, in that order; junction bases with no gene match: 10. The CDR3 loop reads CASSSGTGGVAGAKNIQYF. CDR3 coding DNA: TGTGCCAGCAGCTCCGGGACAGGGGGCGTAGCAGGAGCCAAAAACATTCAGTACTTC.

The chain links TRBV2 to TRBJ2-2; 9 nucleotides align to TRBD1. The germline CDR1 and CDR2 sequences are SNHLY and FYNNEI. This CDR3 is built from 15 residues. Trimming cost V 5 bases and J 7 bases; bases outside gene matches: 8. CDR3 residues: CASSIRGQGIGELFF. As DNA, the CDR3 is TGTGCCAGCAGTATCCGCGGACAGGGGATCGGGGAGCTGTTTTTT.

The chain links TRBV28 to TRBJ2-7; a weak D match, TRBD1 (5 bases). This CDR3 is 12 amino acids long. Germline-derived CDR1 and CDR2 are MDHEN and SYDVKM. The germline V and J ends were trimmed by 4 bases and 7 bases, with 11 bases remaining between them. CDR3 region: CASSSTEYEQYF. The DNA of the CDR3 is TGTGCCAGCAGTTCGACAGAATATGAGCAGTACTTC.

The rearrangement uses TRBV29-1 and TRBJ2-2; TRBD2 aligns across 11 bases. Trimming took 5 bases from V and 5 from J; bases not matched to a gene: 10. Germline V gene data show CDR1 as SQVTM and CDR2 as ANQGSEA. The CDR3 length is 16 residues. The CDR3: CSVRPTSGGGTGELFF. CDR3 bases: TGCAGCGTTCGACCTACTAGCGGGGGCGGGACCGGGGAGCTGTTTTTT.

The chain has TRBV30 and TRBJ2-7; weak D call: TRBD1 (5 bases). Germline CDR1 and CDR2: GTSNPN and SVGIG (reference sequence). The length of the CDR3 is 13 residues. Trimming removed 0 bases at V and 3 bases at J, with 9 bases between. The CDR3 DNA follows: TGTGCCTGGAGTGTAGGGCAGGGCTACGAGCAGTACTTC. Its translation is CAWSVGQGYEQYF. Drawing the rest from reference TRBV30 and TRBJ2-7, the complete variable domain is SQTIHQWPATLVQPVGSPLSLECTVEGTSNPNLYWYRQAAGRGLQLLFYSVGIGQISSEVPQNLSASRPQDRQFILSSKKLLLSDSGFYLCAWSVGQGYEQYFGPGTRLTVT.

The V gene is TRBV5-1, the J gene TRBJ1-5; 10 positions agree with TRBD1. CDR3 length equals 14 residues. The trim removed 2 bases at V and 5 bases at J, leaving 1 base unmatched. Germline lookup yields CDR1 SGHRS and CDR2 YFSETQ. The CDR3 nucleotides read TGCGCCAGCAGCTTAGGGACAGGGGATCAGCCCCAGCATTTT. It codes for CASSLGTGDQPQHF.

The rearrangement uses TRBV5-1 and TRBJ2-5, with a possible D match to TRBD1 (5 bases). The V end lost 0 bases, the J end lost 1 base, and 10 bases lay between the germline ends. The CDR3 totals 15 residues. The V gene's germline CDR1 is SGHRS and CDR2 YFSETQ. The DNA of the CDR3 is TGCGCCAGCAGCTTGGAGGGGTGGAGCCAAGAGACCCAGTACTTC. Amino acid sequence: CASSLEGWSQETQYF.

The chain uses TRBV4-1 and TRBJ2-1; tentative D call: TRBD1 (6 bases). CDR1 and CDR2 from the germline V gene are MGHRA and YSYEKL. CDR3 length equals 17 residues. Trimming left V 5 bases short and J 4 bases short, with 21 bases between. Here the CDR3 DNA reads TGCGCCAGCAGCACCCGGGACAACGAAAATCAATACAATGAGCAGTTCTTC. Its protein product is CASSTRDNENQYNEQFF.

This sequence joins TRBV2 and TRBJ1-5; 7 positions match TRBD1. The CDR3 has 15 amino acids. V shed 5 bases and J 1 base; nucleotides not matched to a gene: 5. Germline CDR1 SNHLY, CDR2 FYNNEI. The CDR3 DNA reads as TGTGCCAGCAGTACAGGGGCAGCGAGCAATCAGCCCCAGCATTTT. This encodes CASSTGAASNQPQHF.

A note on this clone: This sample also contains other DNA sequences that code for the same CDR3. The rearrangement links TRBV21-1 to TRBJ2-2; the table's D gene call, TRBD1, was not cross checked with the DNA. TRBV21-1 is assigned pseudogene status. This CDR3 is 16 amino acids long. The CDR3 reads CASSKPSAGNTGELFF. Here the CDR3 DNA reads TGTGCCAGCAGCAAACCGAGTGCAGGGAACACCGGGGAGCTGTTTTTT.

This clone was observed once. The chain is built from TRBV6-5 and TRBJ1-1; D is perhaps TRBD1 (5 bases). The germline V gene has CDR1 MNHEY and CDR2 SVGAGI. The CDR3 is 15 residues long. V was shortened by 11 bases and J by 0 bases, with 19 bases between the two germline ends. The CDR3 DNA follows: TGTGCCCCAAGGGGCGGAACTCAATTGAACACTGAAGCTTTCTTT. Translated, it gives CAPRGGTQLNTEAFF.